Each of the 19 T cell receptor beta chains below was sequenced from the same sample in a study of blood T cell repertoires in COVID-19. Using immunoSEQ multiplex PCR, the repertoire was profiled, and TCRdb retains in-frame clones only, with some absent. This table has roughly 310,000 clones, about 91% appearing once. Source material: PBMCs or T cells enriched from blood (not recorded which). All receptors derive from a woman between 40 and 50 years old who had recovered from COVID-19.

The rearrangement links TRBV7-2 to TRBJ2-1; the match to TRBD2 covers 8 bases. CDR3 length: 17 amino acids. CDR1 is SGHTA, CDR2 FQGNSA, per germline. The trim removed 1 base at V and 2 bases at J, leaving 7 bases unmatched. In DNA, the CDR3 is TGTGCCAGCAGCTTAGGAATAGGCGGGGGGACCTACAATGAGCAGTTCTTC. This codes for CASSLGIGGGTYNEQFF.

The rearrangement joins TRBV7-3 to TRBJ2-5, with 9 bases matching TRBD1. The trim removed 6 bases at V and 5 bases at J, leaving 7 bases unmatched. Germline V gene sequence: CDR1 SGHTA, CDR2 FQGTGA. The CDR3 length is 14 residues. CDR3 residues: CASSKQGARETQYF. The CDR3 nucleotides read TGTGCCAGCAGTAAACAGGGGGCGCGTGAGACCCAGTACTTC.

This chain links TRBV30 with TRBJ2-3; D call uncertain. Trimming pared 2 bases from V and 6 bases from J, leaving 9 bases between. Per germline, CDR1 GTSNPN and CDR2 SVGIG (reference sequence). There are 12 residues in the CDR3. The CDR3 DNA follows: TGTGCCTGGAGTTCCCAGGCTGATACGCAGTATTTT. Encoded protein: CAWSSQADTQYF.

The chain recombines TRBV10-3 with TRBJ1-1; D is unresolved. V was pared by 8 bases and J by 2 bases, with 6 bases between. Germline V gene sequence: CDR1 ENHRY, CDR2 SYGVKD. The CDR3 totals 11 residues. The CDR3 protein is CAIRGNTEAFF. The CDR3 DNA reads as TGTGCCATCCGGGGAAACACTGAAGCTTTCTTT.

The rearrangement joins TRBV15 to TRBJ2-1; 8 bases fit TRBD1. Germline values: CDR1 LNHNV, CDR2 YYDKDF (reference sequence). This CDR3 contains 15 residues. V lost 3 bases, J lost 8 bases, and 9 bases stayed unmatched. The CDR3 DNA reads TGTGCCACCAGCAGGGGACAGGTGGGTTGGGATGAGCAGTTCTTC. Its protein product is CATSRGQVGWDEQFF.

This clone was seen a single time. V and J are TRBV18 and TRBJ2-1; 7 nucleotides line up with TRBD1. This CDR3 spans 14 amino acids. The germline V gene has CDR1 KGHSH and CDR2 LQKENI. The trim removed 6 bases at V and 3 bases at J, leaving 5 bases unmatched. CDR3: CASSPQGDYNEQFF. CDR3 coding DNA: TGTGCCAGCTCGCCTCAGGGGGACTACAATGAGCAGTTCTTC.

This clone was detected only a few times. The V and J genes are TRBV28 and TRBJ2-7, with D tentatively TRBD1 (5 bases). V was clipped by 10 bases and J by 4 bases, with 17 bases between them. Germline V lookup: CDR1 MDHEN, CDR2 SYDVKM. The CDR3 is made up of 13 amino acids. Written as DNA, the CDR3 is TGTGCCATCAAAATCAAGACAGTTTACGAGCAGTACTTC. Protein sequence: CAIKIKTVYEQYF.

The chain carries TRBV7-3 and TRBJ2-7; TRBD1 might be the D (6 bases). The CDR3 runs 15 residues. Germline loops: CDR1 SGHTA, CDR2 FQGTGA. Between the trimmed V and J ends, which lost 5 bases and 7 bases, there was a span of 21 bases. The CDR3 sequence: CASSPTFTGSGEQYF. The CDR3 bases are TGTGCCAGCAGCCCTACGTTTACAGGGTCGGGTGAGCAGTACTTC. The full variable domain, in which reference TRBV7-3 and TRBJ2-7 provide the parts outside the CDR3, is GAGVSQTPSNKVTEKGKYVELRCDPISGHTALYWYRQSLGQGPEFLIYFQGTGAADDSGLPNDRFFAVRPEGSVSTLKIQRTERGDSAVYLCASSPTFTGSGEQYFGPGTRLTVT.

J is TRBJ1-2 and V is TRBV27; 7 nucleotides line up with TRBD1. The CDR3 sequence is 14 residues long. Trimming at V came to 5 bases and at J to 0 bases, leaving 3 bases not matched to a gene. The germline V gene has CDR1 MNHEY and CDR2 SMNVEV (reference sequence). The CDR3 DNA is TGTGCCAGCAGTAAGGGGGCGGCTAACTATGGCTACACCTTC. As protein: CASSKGAANYGYTF.

This clone was seen more than once but under ten times. The CDR3 sequence: CASSPRTGAREKLFF. The CDR3, as DNA: TGTGCCAGCAGCCCTCGGACAGGGGCGCGTGAAAAACTGTTTTTT. The chain recombines TRBV7-2 with TRBJ1-4; TRBD1 agrees at 9 bases. Germline lookup yields CDR1 SGHTA and CDR2 FQGNSA. The CDR3 is 15 amino acids. J gave up 7 bases and V 5 bases, and 8 bases lay outside the gene matches. The variable domain in full, with the rest retrieved from reference TRBV7-2 and TRBJ1-4, is GAGVSQSPSNKVTEKGKDVELRCDPISGHTALYWYRQSLGQGLEFLIYFQGNSAPDKSGLPSDRFSAERTGGSVSTLTIQRTQQEDSAVYLCASSPRTGAREKLFFGSGTQLSVL.

The rearrangement links TRBV29-1 to TRBJ1-1; tentative D call: TRBD1 (5 bases). This CDR3 spans 11 amino acids. CDR1 and CDR2 (germline): SQVTM, ANQGSEA. Trimming took off 7 bases at V and 8 bases at J, with 14 bases between the two ends. CDR3 amino acids: CSASRGLEAFF. The CDR3 coding sequence is TGCAGCGCTTCCCGGGGGTTAGAAGCTTTCTTT.

The CDR3 reads CASSYSNSGFGYTF. The DNA for the CDR3 is TGTGCCAGCAGTTACTCGAATTCGGGGTTTGGCTACACCTTC. The chain employs TRBV6-5 and TRBJ1-2; no definite D call. Per germline, CDR1 MNHEY and CDR2 SVGAGI. The CDR3 is made up of 14 amino acids. V was shortened by 0 bases and J by 7 bases, with 12 bases between the two germline ends.

The DNA for the CDR3 is TGTGCCAGCACTTTAATTCCAGGGGGCAACAATCAGCCCCAGCATTTT. Its protein product is CASTLIPGGNNQPQHF. This chain connects TRBV7-2 to TRBJ1-5; TRBD1 matches at 8 bases. The junction had 11 bases not matched to a gene; V was cut back by 7 bases and J by 3 bases. Germline-derived CDR1 and CDR2 are SGHTA and FQGNSA. The CDR3 length is 16 residues.

On this clone itself: The sample carries other DNA sequences with the same CDR3. The chain's CDR3 is CASSLGTANYGYTF. CDR3 nucleotide sequence: TGTGCCAGCAGCTTAGGGACAGCTAACTATGGCTACACCTTC. The V call is TRBV7-3, the J call TRBJ1-2, with TRBD1 identical over 7 bases. Germline V gene sequence: CDR1 SGHTA, CDR2 FQGTGA. Trimming at V came to 2 bases and at J to 0 bases, leaving 0 bases not matched to a gene. There are 14 residues in the CDR3.

J is TRBJ2-1 and V is TRBV10-3; 9 bases agree with TRBD1. The germline CDR1 and CDR2 sequences are ENHRY and SYGVKD. The CDR3 sequence is 16 residues long. V was pared by 2 bases and J by 7 bases, with 9 bases of the junction left unmatched. The DNA of the CDR3 is TGTGCCATCAGTGAGGCGGGGACAGGGATACGTAATGAGCAGTTCTTC. Protein product: CAISEAGTGIRNEQFF.

This chain connects TRBV5-1 to TRBJ2-3; maybe TRBD1 (5 bases). Germline loops: CDR1 SGHRS, CDR2 YFSETQ. The V end lost 4 bases, the J end lost 4 bases, and 13 bases lay between the germline ends. This CDR3 has 14 residues. Here the CDR3 DNA reads TGCGCCAGCAGCCCAGGGCTGAGGCCAGATACGCAGTATTTT. Protein sequence: CASSPGLRPDTQYF.

The chain couples TRBV7-2 to TRBJ2-2; tentatively, D is TRBD2 (6 bases). The CDR3 is made up of 16 amino acids. Germline V gene data show CDR1 as SGHTA and CDR2 as FQGNSA. The germline V and J ends were trimmed by 4 bases and 0 bases, with 12 bases remaining between them. CDR3 residues: CASSSSAGTNTGELFF. The DNA for the CDR3 is TGTGCCAGCAGCTCTTCAGCGGGCACGAACACCGGGGAGCTGTTTTTT.

The chain employs TRBV28 and TRBJ2-7; TRBD2 matches at 9 bases. After removal of 6 bases from V and 3 bases from J, the junction contained 9 bases not matched to a gene. The CDR3 has 15 residues. Germline V gene data show CDR1 as MDHEN and CDR2 as SYDVKM. As DNA, the CDR3 is TGTGCCAGCAGGCCCGCGGGGGGGGCGGACTACGAGCAGTACTTC. This gives the protein CASRPAGGADYEQYF.

CDR3: CASSADQLMGYTF. The DNA for the CDR3 is TGTGCCAGCAGTGCAGACCAACTAATGGGCTACACCTTC. The V call is TRBV2, the J call TRBJ1-2; D uncertain. The V end lost 4 bases, the J end lost 8 bases, and 14 bases lay between the germline ends. This CDR3 region has 13 residues. The germline CDR1 and CDR2 sequences are SNHLY and FYNNEI.